The 9 T cell receptor beta chains in this list originate from one sample, sequenced in a study of beta chain features in type 1 diabetes. General study points: In every one of the four CD4+ subsets, TCRB CDR3s were moderately but significantly shorter in Type 1 diabetes patients.

TCRB transcripts that were expressed got sequenced, as all of the isolated RNA had been reverse transcribed. TCRdb's copy holds only in-frame clones and misses some; the assay was immunoSEQ multiplex PCR. The repertoire includes approximately 260,000 clones, roughly 20% of them detected once, and about 0.028% sits in the top ten. No antigens are known for them. The specimen sequenced was naive CD4+ T cells from blood. The receptor set was obtained from a woman aged 40 to 50 with type 1 diabetes.

This clone was seen more than once but under ten times. This same CDR3 is encoded by further DNA sequences in the sample. CDR3 sequence: CSVAGLYEQYF. In DNA, the CDR3 is TGCAGCGTCGCGGGACTCTACGAGCAGTACTTC. The chain has TRBV29-1 and TRBJ2-7; tentatively, D is TRBD2 (6 bases). Germline loops: CDR1 SQVTM, CDR2 ANQGSEA. Between the trimmed V and J ends, which lost 6 bases and 3 bases, there was a span of 9 bases. CDR3 length: 11 amino acids.

This clone has more than one count but fewer than ten. The chain recombines TRBV9 with TRBJ2-3; D uncertain. Germline CDR1 is SGDLS and CDR2 is YYNGEE. CDR3 length: 13 residues. Trimming shortened V by 0 bases and J by 4 bases, and 6 bases separated the two germline ends. The CDR3 region is CASSVGLADTQYF. DNA for the CDR3: TGTGCCAGCAGCGTAGGGCTCGCAGATACGCAGTATTTT.

This clone appeared a single time. This sequence joins TRBV15 and TRBJ2-1, with D possibly being TRBD2 (5 bases). This CDR3 spans 17 amino acids. Per the germline V gene, CDR1 is LNHNV and CDR2 is YYDKDF (reference sequence). Trimming left V 0 bases short and J 8 bases short, with 20 bases between. The CDR3 sequence: CATSREVRLTSWDEQFF. CDR3 coding DNA: TGTGCCACCAGCAGAGAAGTCCGACTAACATCCTGGGATGAGCAGTTCTTC.

The V call is TRBV7-6, the J call TRBJ2-3, with 10 bases lining up with TRBD1. Per germline, CDR1 SGHVS and CDR2 FNYEAQ. V lost 6 bases, J lost 0 bases, and 12 bases stayed unmatched. CDR3 size: 18 residues. The DNA of the CDR3 is TGTGCCAGCAGTCTACATCCGGGACAGGGGACCAGCACAGATACGCAGTATTTT. It translates to CASSLHPGQGTSTDTQYF.

The chain couples TRBV28 to TRBJ2-5; 14 nucleotides agree with TRBD2. Germline lookup yields CDR1 MDHEN and CDR2 SYDVKM. CDR3 length: 19 residues. The V gene end was trimmed by 6 bases and the J gene end by 3 bases; junction bases not matched to a gene: 15. The chain's CDR3 is CASSPSIGLAGGLEETQYF. For the CDR3, the DNA is TGTGCCAGCAGCCCCTCGATTGGACTAGCGGGAGGCCTTGAAGAGACCCAGTACTTC.

Only a few counts were recorded for this clone. The V gene is TRBV5-1, the J gene TRBJ2-7; D might be TRBD1 (6 bases). V was cut by 4 bases and J by 3 bases, with 17 bases left in between. Germline-derived CDR1 and CDR2 are SGHRS and YFSETQ. CDR3 length: 15 amino acids. The CDR3 sequence is CASSGTEGQLYEQYF. CDR3 in DNA: TGCGCCAGCAGCGGAACCGAAGGACAGCTCTACGAGCAGTACTTC.

The chain uses TRBV28 and TRBJ1-5; D is possibly TRBD1 (6 bases). Trimming took 6 bases from V and 1 from J, leaving 16 bases between them. The CDR3 has 16 amino acids. Germline CDR1 and CDR2: MDHEN and SYDVKM. The CDR3 region has the DNA TGTGCCAGCAGCCTAGACAGGTCTTCGAGCAATCAGCCCCAGCATTTT. This sequence encodes CASSLDRSSSNQPQHF.

A few counts support this clone. This chain links TRBV9 with TRBJ2-5, with 8 bases aligning to TRBD2. The length of the CDR3 is 13 residues. Germline CDR1 is SGDLS and CDR2 is YYNGEE. The trim removed 3 bases at V and 7 bases at J, leaving 5 bases unmatched. This CDR3 is CASSALAGRTQYF. In DNA form, the CDR3 reads TGTGCCAGCAGCGCCTTAGCGGGGAGGACCCAGTACTTC.

The chain carries TRBV4-3 and TRBJ2-7; TRBD2 might be the D (6 bases). The CDR3 runs to 14 residues. V was clipped by 3 bases and J by 5 bases, with 14 bases between them. Per germline, CDR1 LGHNA and CDR2 YSLEER. The CDR3 DNA reads TGCGCCAGCAGCCACTGGTTAAGGGAGGACGAGCAGTACTTC. Residues: CASSHWLREDEQYF.